This T cell receptor (beta chain) was sequenced during a study of breast tumors, draining lymph nodes, adjacent tissues. This clonotype was seen a handful of times. Axillary draining lymph nodes of breast cancer patients supplied the node samples. CDR1 is MNHEY and CDR2 is SMNVEV in the germline V gene (reference sequence). This CDR3 has 14 amino acids. V trimming: 4 bases; J trimming: 5 bases; junction bases outside the gene matches: 8. TCRdb reprocessed the multiplex PCR reads with MiXCR, giving one entry per CDR3 protein. The data show more than 250,000 distinct CDR3 sequences, over 30% seen once. This chain joins TRBV27 and TRBJ2-7, with 7 bases lining up with TRBD1. The TCR was taken from a female donor with breast cancer. Some clones in this sample may be carry-over from other donors' samples. Sequencing was done on a sample of axillary lymph node tissue. The CDR3 nucleotides read TGTGCCAGCAGTTGGACAGGCTCAGTCAACGAGCAGTACTTC. Translating it yields CASSWTGSVNEQYF.